This T cell receptor (beta chain) is from a study of cytomegalovirus exposure and HLA in healthy donors. The PCR had 60 Vbeta and 13 Jbeta primers. Method: immunoSEQ multiplex PCR; TCRdb's copy keeps in-frame clones and lacks some. The sample consists of over 100,000 clones, approximately 61% of them appearing once. Trimming removed 1 base from V and 1 base from J, with 4 bases in between. There are 13 residues in the CDR3. Germline loops: CDR1 SGHAT, CDR2 FQNNGV. The sequencing sample was made of PBMCs. This clonotype originated in a woman in her 40s in good health and CMV-seronegative. This sequence joins TRBV11-2 and TRBJ1-1; D is unclear. This CDR3 reads CASSLGQNTEAFF. CDR3 DNA: TGTGCCAGCAGCTTAGGACAGAACACTGAAGCTTTCTTT.